This is a list of T cell receptor beta chains from one sample in a study of blood T cell repertoires in COVID-19. The assay was immunoSEQ multiplex PCR, and TCRdb's table has in-frame clones only and misses some. Of a few hundred thousand clones listed, more than 80% are singletons. What was sequenced was PBMCs or T cells enriched from blood (not recorded which). These receptors were collected from a man aged 40-49 years who had recovered from COVID-19. Each CDR3 is given with its conserved first and last residue. Each record gives: J gene, clone size, V gene, CDR3 length, D gene, CDR3 DNA, CDR3 protein. A D gene is named only where the DNA matches it firmly. A row's size may be missing; if present it is once, few, many or a size class.

J: TRBJ1-6
size: NA
V: TRBV2
length: 12
D: NA
DNA: TGTGCAACCAGGCTTAGTGGTTCACCCCTCCACTTT
CDR3: CATRLSGSPLHF

J: TRBJ1-2
size: NA
V: TRBV6-5
length: 14
D: TRBD1
DNA: TGTGCCAGCAGTTTGGGACAGTCTACCTATGGCTACACCTTC
CDR3: CASSLGQSTYGYTF

J: TRBJ1-2
size: few
V: TRBV5-1
length: 13
D: NA
DNA: TGCGCCAGCAGCTCACAGGGCGACTATGGCTACACCTTC
CDR3: CASSSQGDYGYTF

J: TRBJ2-7
size: NA
V: TRBV19
length: 14
D: TRBD1
DNA: TGTGCCAGTAGTGTCGGGACAGAGTTCTACGAGCAGTACTTC
CDR3: CASSVGTEFYEQYF

J: TRBJ2-5
size: NA
V: TRBV2
length: 21
D: TRBD2
DNA: TGTGCCAGCAGTGAACCTATCTCGGGCACTAGCGGGAGAAGTGAAGAGACGGCCCAGTACTTC
CDR3: CASSEPISGTSGRSEETAQYF

J: TRBJ1-1
size: NA
V: TRBV15
length: 11
D: NA
DNA: TGTGCCACCTCCCCAGGGGCCGAAGCTTTCTTT
CDR3: CATSPGAEAFF

J: TRBJ2-2
size: NA
V: TRBV19
length: 15
D: TRBD1
DNA: TGTGCCAGTAGTACAAGACAGGGTTACGCCGGGGAGCTGTTTTTT
CDR3: CASSTRQGYAGELFF

J: TRBJ1-6
size: NA
V: TRBV5-1
length: 13
D: TRBD1
DNA: TGCGCCAGCAGCCTGGACAGGGTAGCACCCCTCCACTTT
CDR3: CASSLDRVAPLHF

J: TRBJ2-7
size: NA
V: TRBV30
length: 11
D: NA
DNA: TGTGCCTGGGGACAGCTCTACGAGCAGTACTTC
CDR3: CAWGQLYEQYF

J: TRBJ2-2
size: NA
V: TRBV4-1
length: 15
D: TRBD1
DNA: TGCGCCAGCAGCCAGGGGACAGGGGTGTTCGGGGAGCTGTTTTTT
CDR3: CASSQGTGVFGELFF

J: TRBJ1-2
size: few
V: TRBV3-1/TRBV3-2
length: 16
D: TRBD1
DNA: TGTGCCAGCAGCCGAGGGCAGGTGGGACAGAGCTATGGCTACACCTTC
CDR3: CASSRGQVGQSYGYTF

J: TRBJ1-1
size: NA
V: TRBV19
length: 12
D: TRBD1
DNA: TGTGCCAGTAGTATCGGACAGGGTCGAGCTTTCTTT
CDR3: CASSIGQGRAFF

J: TRBJ1-3
size: NA
V: TRBV12-5
length: 17
D: NA
DNA: TGTGCTAGTGGTTTGACCGGAGGACCGTACTCTGGAAACACCATATATTTT
CDR3: CASGLTGGPYSGNTIYF

J: TRBJ1-2
size: NA
V: TRBV9
length: 14
D: NA
DNA: TGTGCCAGCAGCGCGAGTGGGACATCGGGTGGCTACACCTTC
CDR3: CASSASGTSGGYTF

J: TRBJ1-5
size: NA
V: TRBV27
length: 15
D: NA
DNA: TGTGCCAGCAGTTTATCGGGAGGGAGGGGTCAGCCCCAGCATTTT
CDR3: CASSLSGGRGQPQHF

J: TRBJ1-1
size: NA
V: TRBV7-3
length: 14
D: NA
DNA: TGTGCCAGCAGCTTAATGGCTGGGAACACTGAAGCTTTCTTT
CDR3: CASSLMAGNTEAFF

J: TRBJ1-6
size: NA
V: TRBV10-3
length: 13
D: NA
DNA: TGTGCCACCCGCGGGGCGGGGAATTCACCCCTCCACTTT
CDR3: CATRGAGNSPLHF

J: TRBJ1-4
size: NA
V: TRBV5-4
length: 15
D: TRBD1
DNA: TGTGCCAGCAGCTCAGGACAGGGCGGTAATGAAAAACTGTTTTTT
CDR3: CASSSGQGGNEKLFF

J: TRBJ1-4
size: NA
V: TRBV5-1
length: 17
D: NA
DNA: TGCGCCAGCAGCTTGGATTCGTCGACAGGAGAGAATGAAAAACTGTTTTTT
CDR3: CASSLDSSTGENEKLFF

J: TRBJ1-5
size: NA
V: TRBV11-2
length: 15
D: TRBD1
DNA: TGTGCCAGCAGCAAGACAGGGGGCGTCTTCCAGCCCCAGCATTTT
CDR3: CASSKTGGVFQPQHF

J: TRBJ2-3
size: NA
V: TRBV9
length: 15
D: NA
DNA: TGTGCCAGCAGCGTAGTCGGGACTTCCACAGATACGCAGTATTTT
CDR3: CASSVVGTSTDTQYF

J: TRBJ2-1
size: NA
V: TRBV7-9
length: 15
D: NA
DNA: TGTGCCAGCAGACGTTCGGAGAGCCCCTACAATGAGCAGTTCTTC
CDR3: CASRRSESPYNEQFF

J: TRBJ1-1
size: NA
V: TRBV11-3
length: 13
D: TRBD1
DNA: TGTGCCAGCAGCTTAGGCGACAGGGAGGAAGCTTTCTTT
CDR3: CASSLGDREEAFF

J: TRBJ1-6
size: NA
V: TRBV27
length: 13
D: TRBD1
DNA: TGTGCCAGCAGTCAAACAGGGGATTCACCCCTCCACTTT
CDR3: CASSQTGDSPLHF

J: TRBJ2-1
size: many
V: TRBV27
length: 14
D: TRBD2
DNA: TGTGCCAGCAGTTTAACTAGCGGGAGTGATGAGCAGTTCTTC
CDR3: CASSLTSGSDEQFF

J: TRBJ2-1
size: NA
V: TRBV5-5
length: 15
D: TRBD1
DNA: TGTGCCAGCAGCCCAGGTGGACAGGTCCCCAATGAGCAGTTCTTC
CDR3: CASSPGGQVPNEQFF

J: TRBJ1-5
size: NA
V: TRBV21-1
length: 17
D: NA
DNA: TGTGCCAGCAGCAGGCTCCAGGGATCATTCGGCAATCAGCCCCAGCATTTT
CDR3: CASSRLQGSFGNQPQHF

J: TRBJ1-2
size: NA
V: TRBV5-4
length: 15
D: TRBD1
DNA: TGTGCCAGCAGCTCATCAGGGGGATCTAACTATGGCTACACCTTC
CDR3: CASSSSGGSNYGYTF

J: TRBJ1-2
size: NA
V: TRBV12-3/TRBV12-4
length: 13
D: NA
DNA: TGTGCCAGCAGTTTGAGGCATATGGATGGCTACACCTTC
CDR3: CASSLRHMDGYTF

J: TRBJ2-5
size: NA
V: TRBV7-3
length: 15
D: TRBD2
DNA: TGTGCCAGTTCGACTAGCGGATCTTTAAGAGAGACCCAGTACTTC
CDR3: CASSTSGSLRETQYF

J: TRBJ2-7
size: NA
V: TRBV7-9
length: 18
D: TRBD2
DNA: TGTGCCAGCAGCTTAAGGCCCGGGACTAGCGGGAGGCCCTACGAGCAGTACTTC
CDR3: CASSLRPGTSGRPYEQYF

J: TRBJ1-2
size: NA
V: TRBV19
length: 14
D: TRBD1
DNA: TGTGCCAGTAACCGCGACAGGGGTAACTATGGCTACACCTTC
CDR3: CASNRDRGNYGYTF

J: TRBJ2-7
size: few
V: TRBV2
length: 11
D: NA
DNA: TGTGCCAGCAGTAGCTTCTACGAGCAGTACTTC
CDR3: CASSSFYEQYF

J: TRBJ1-1
size: few
V: TRBV12-3/TRBV12-4
length: 12
D: NA
DNA: TGTGCCGACGGGGGCGGGAGGACTGAAGCTTTCTTT
CDR3: CADGGGRTEAFF

J: TRBJ2-2
size: NA
V: TRBV19
length: 17
D: TRBD2
DNA: TGTGCCAGTAGGACCCTTAGCGGGAGAACGAACACCGGGGAGCTGTTTTTT
CDR3: CASRTLSGRTNTGELFF

J: TRBJ2-7
size: once
V: TRBV6-5
length: 15
D: TRBD2
DNA: TGTGCCAGCAGACAGACTAGCGTTAGATCCTACGAGCAGTACTTC
CDR3: CASRQTSVRSYEQYF

J: TRBJ1-3
size: NA
V: TRBV3-1/TRBV3-2
length: 15
D: NA
DNA: TGTGCCAGCAGCCCCCGGGACTTAATTGGAAACACCATATATTTT
CDR3: CASSPRDLIGNTIYF